This note documents a single T cell receptor beta chain sequence. Its antigen is unidentified. This entry belongs to a study of PD-L1 blockade in urothelial cancer. Study-level background: The median number of T cells present in blood samples was roughly 140,000.

Losses at the gene ends were 9 bases for V and 8 bases for J; bases not matched to a gene: 13. The V gene's germline CDR1 is LNHDA and CDR2 SQIVND (reference sequence). The CDR3 covers 14 residues. Findings and caveats of the study: Pretreatment TCR clonality in blood, when below the median, was predictive of better survival.

What went into each PCR as a spike was synthetic TCR analog templates. Clones were read by immunoSEQ multiplex PCR, and TCRdb kept only the in-frame ones, dropping some. The data contain approximately 40,000 clones, approximately 86% of them singletons. Sample time point: peripheral blood 6 weeks after treatment start. Patients' urothelial carcinoma was locally advanced or metastatic. This rearrangement joins TRBV19 to TRBJ1-2; 9 positions agree with TRBD1. Sequenced material: PBMCs, taken around atezolizumab (anti-PD-L1) treatment. The TCR originated in a man between 60 and 75 years old with urothelial cancer. CDR3 protein: CASLDRDRVKGYTF. The CDR3 DNA follows: TGTGCCAGCCTAGACCGGGACAGGGTGAAGGGCTACACCTTC.